What follows are 8 T cell receptor beta chains derived from one specimen sequenced in a study of patients and donors after allogeneic stem cell transplantation (dated by TCRdb to about 2020). Libraries were constructed by RT-PCR. Sequencing used a NextSeq 550. TCRdb reanalyzed the raw reads on its own, using fastp at Q25 for trimming and MiXCR for clone calling, and kept in-frame beta chains. Entries that share a CDR3 protein sequence are merged under the most common genes and DNA. Here the sample has approximately 220,000 distinct CDR3 sequences; 38% occur a single time. The leading ten clones occupy under 14% of the sample. What was sequenced was blood, either unsorted or a sorted T cell fraction (not recorded which). These receptors were taken from a human donor who was either an allogeneic HSCT recipient or a stem cell or donor lymphocyte infusion donor (not recorded which). It is not recorded whose cells these are; they may come from a transplant donor.

This clonotype has just a few counts. The DNA of the CDR3 is TGTGCCAGCAGCGCCCGGGACCTTCTATACACTGAAGCTTTCTTT. This translates into CASSARDLLYTEAFF. The chain has TRBV7-9 and TRBJ1-1, with D perhaps TRBD1 (5 bases). The CDR3 length is 15 residues. Germline V gene sequence: CDR1 SEHNR, CDR2 FQNEAQ (reference sequence). V shed 5 bases and J shed 3 bases, with 16 bases lying between them.

This clonotype turned up a few times. The chain is built from TRBV27 and TRBJ2-3; TRBD2 is a possible D gene (7 bases). This CDR3 has 16 amino acids. V dropped 6 bases and J dropped 3 bases, with 19 bases sitting between them. Germline assignment: CDR1 MNHEY and CDR2 SMNVEV (reference sequence). The CDR3 loop reads CASRPLWGGQTDTQYF. As DNA, the CDR3 is TGTGCCAGCAGGCCCCTGTGGGGGGGGCAGACAGATACGCAGTATTTT.

There are a few counts of this clonotype. CDR3 protein: CASSWRGSEKLFF. DNA for the CDR3: TGTGCCAGCAGTTGGCGGGGGAGTGAAAAACTGTTTTTT. The genes are TRBV25-1 and TRBJ1-4, with a tentative D call TRBD1 (5 bases). Germline CDR1 is MGHDK and CDR2 is SYGVNS. Deletions cut 5 bases from V and 7 bases from J, with 11 bases between. The CDR3 covers 13 residues.

Ten or more counts support this clonotype. The rearrangement joins TRBV25-1 to TRBJ1-3; D not certain. This CDR3 is 16 amino acids long. Trimming pared 1 base from V and 1 base from J, leaving 11 bases between. Germline V CDR1 and CDR2: MGHDK, SYGVNS. The CDR3 here is CASSELLRSSGNTIYF. The CDR3 nucleotides read TGTGCCAGCAGTGAATTGCTGCGGTCATCTGGAAACACCATATATTTT. The whole variable domain, filled in from reference TRBV25-1 and TRBJ1-3, reads EADIYQTPRYLVIGTGKKITLECSQTMGHDKMYWYQQDPGMELHLIHYSYGVNSTEKGDLSSESTVSRIRTEHFPLTLESARPSHTSQYLCASSELLRSSGNTIYFGEGSWLTVV.

CDR3 region: CSARGSLGQPQHF. The CDR3 nucleotides read TGCAGTGCTAGGGGCTCCTTAGGTCAGCCCCAGCATTTT. This chain uses TRBV20-1 with TRBJ1-5, with unresolved D. CDR1 and CDR2 from the germline V gene are DFQATT and SNEGSKA (reference sequence). The V and J ends lost 3 bases and 6 bases respectively, with 12 bases between them. This CDR3 has 13 residues.

This clonotype has just one count. V usage is TRBV7-9 and J usage is TRBJ1-4, with D tentatively TRBD1 (5 bases). The CDR3 totals 14 residues. Germline CDR1 and CDR2: SEHNR and FQNEAQ (reference sequence). The V end lost 3 bases, the J end lost 6 bases, and 11 bases lay between the germline ends. The CDR3: CASSFLQGHEKLFF. The CDR3, as DNA: TGTGCCAGCAGCTTTCTCCAGGGTCATGAAAAACTGTTTTTT.

This clonotype was seen more than once but under ten times. The chain combines TRBV12-3 or TRBV12-4 with TRBJ1-2; D call uncertain. Between the trimmed V and J ends, which lost 7 bases and 6 bases, there was a span of 15 bases. This CDR3 is 13 amino acids long. DNA for the CDR3: TGTGCCAGCAATGCTGGGCGCGGAGATGGCTACACCTTC. This sequence encodes CASNAGRGDGYTF.

This chain connects TRBV4-2 to TRBJ2-4, with D possibly matching TRBD2 (5 bases). V lost 3 bases and J lost 15, with 12 bases in between. The CDR3 is 11 amino acids. The germline CDR1 and CDR2 sequences are LGHNA and YNFKEQ. As DNA, the CDR3 is TGTGCCAGCAGCCACAACGGGGTTGGGTACTTC. The encoded protein is CASSHNGVGYF.